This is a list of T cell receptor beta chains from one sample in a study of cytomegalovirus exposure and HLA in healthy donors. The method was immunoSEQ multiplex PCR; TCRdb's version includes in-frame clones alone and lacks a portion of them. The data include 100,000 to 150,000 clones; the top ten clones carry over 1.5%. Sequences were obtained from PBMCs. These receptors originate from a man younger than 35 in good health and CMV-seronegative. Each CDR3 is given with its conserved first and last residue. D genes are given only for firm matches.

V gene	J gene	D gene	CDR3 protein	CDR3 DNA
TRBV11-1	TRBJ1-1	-	CASSLDYRENTEAFF	TGTGCCAGCAGCTTAGACTACAGGGAGAACACTGAAGCTTTCTTT
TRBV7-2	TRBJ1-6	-	CASSPSLGGRQNSPLHF	TGTGCCAGCAGCCCCAGCTTGGGGGGACGGCAAAATTCACCCCTCCACTTT
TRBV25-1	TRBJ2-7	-	CASGDRLTYEQYF	TGTGCCAGCGGTGACAGGTTGACCTACGAGCAGTACTTC
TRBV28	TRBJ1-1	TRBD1	CASSQDRVTEAFF	TGTGCCAGCAGCCAAGACAGGGTCACTGAAGCTTTCTTT
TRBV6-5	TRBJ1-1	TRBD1	CASSYTGGTTEAFF	TGTGCCAGCAGTTATACAGGGGGCACGACTGAAGCTTTCTTT
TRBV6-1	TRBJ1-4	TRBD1	CASSEQLSGQGRYLFF	TGTGCCAGCAGTGAACAATTGTCGGGACAGGGCCGATATCTGTTTTTT
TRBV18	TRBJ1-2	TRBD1	CASSPESGTVYGYTF	TGTGCCAGCTCACCTGAGTCGGGGACAGTGTATGGCTACACCTTC
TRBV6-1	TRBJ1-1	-	CASRRGGPMNTEAFF	TGTGCCAGCAGGCGGGGGGGGCCGATGAACACTGAAGCTTTCTTT
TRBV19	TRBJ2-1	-	CASSALVRNEQFF	TGTGCCAGTAGCGCTCTGGTTCGGAATGAGCAGTTCTTC
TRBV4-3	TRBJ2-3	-	CASSQDLRGSLTDTQYF	TGCGCCAGCAGCCAAGACTTGAGGGGGTCCCTCACAGATACGCAGTATTTT
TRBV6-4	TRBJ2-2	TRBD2	CASSDEGGTGELFF	TGTGCCAGCAGTGACGAGGGAGGGACCGGGGAGCTGTTTTTT
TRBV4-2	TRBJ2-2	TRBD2	CASSPLLAGNTGELFF	TGTGCCAGCAGCCCCCTACTAGCGGGAAACACCGGGGAGCTGTTTTTT
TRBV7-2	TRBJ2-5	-	CASSPSQLTQYF	TGTGCCAGCAGCCCTAGTCAGTTGACCCAGTACTTC
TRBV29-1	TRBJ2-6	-	CSVGSSSGANVLTF	TGCAGCGTTGGGTCGAGCTCTGGGGCCAACGTCCTGACTTTC
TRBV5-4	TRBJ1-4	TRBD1	CASSMGQAREKLFF	TGTGCCAGCAGCATGGGACAGGCTAGGGAAAAACTGTTTTTT